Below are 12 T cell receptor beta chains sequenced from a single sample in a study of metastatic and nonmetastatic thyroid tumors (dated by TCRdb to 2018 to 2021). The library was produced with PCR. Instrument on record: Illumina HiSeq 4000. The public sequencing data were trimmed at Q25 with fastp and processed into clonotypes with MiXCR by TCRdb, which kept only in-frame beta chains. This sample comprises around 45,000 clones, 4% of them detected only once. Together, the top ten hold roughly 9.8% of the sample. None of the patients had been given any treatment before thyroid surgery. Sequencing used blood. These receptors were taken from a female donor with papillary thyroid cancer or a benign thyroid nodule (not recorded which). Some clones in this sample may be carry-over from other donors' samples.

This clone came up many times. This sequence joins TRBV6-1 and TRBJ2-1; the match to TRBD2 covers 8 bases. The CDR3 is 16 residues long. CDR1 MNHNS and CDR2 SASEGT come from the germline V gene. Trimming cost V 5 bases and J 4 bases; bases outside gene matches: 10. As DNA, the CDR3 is TGTGCCAGCAGTCGAAAAGCGGGAGTAACGTACAATGAGCAGTTCTTC. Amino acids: CASSRKAGVTYNEQFF.

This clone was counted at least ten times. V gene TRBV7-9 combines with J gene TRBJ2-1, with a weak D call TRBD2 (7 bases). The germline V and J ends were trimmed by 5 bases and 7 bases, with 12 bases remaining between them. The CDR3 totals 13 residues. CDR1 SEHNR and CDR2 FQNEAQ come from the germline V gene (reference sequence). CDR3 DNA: TGTGCCAGCAGCCGAAGCGGGACAAATGAGCAGTTCTTC. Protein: CASSRSGTNEQFF.

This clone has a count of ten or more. DNA for the CDR3: TGTGCCAGCAGTCATGGGCAGGGTGGCCAGCCCCAGCATTTT. As protein: CASSHGQGGQPQHF. This chain links TRBV6-1 with TRBJ1-5, with D possibly matching TRBD1 (5 bases). Germline CDR1 reads MNHNS; CDR2 reads SASEGT. The CDR3 covers 14 residues. Between the trimmed V and J ends, which lost 5 bases and 7 bases, there was a span of 15 bases.

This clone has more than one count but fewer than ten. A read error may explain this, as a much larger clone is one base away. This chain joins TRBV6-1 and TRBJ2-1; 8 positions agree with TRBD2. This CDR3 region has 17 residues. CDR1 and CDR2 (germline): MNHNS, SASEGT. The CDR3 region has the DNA TGTGCCAGCAGTGAACCCGGGAGGGTGGGCTCCTACAATGAGCAGCTCTTC. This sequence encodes CASSEPGRVGSYNEQLF.

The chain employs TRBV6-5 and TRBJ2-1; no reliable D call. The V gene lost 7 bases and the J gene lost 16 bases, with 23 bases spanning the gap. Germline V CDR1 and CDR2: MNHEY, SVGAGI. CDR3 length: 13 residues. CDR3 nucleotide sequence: TGTGCCAGCACTTCTGACTCCTACAATGTGCAATTCTTC. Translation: CASTSDSYNVQFF.

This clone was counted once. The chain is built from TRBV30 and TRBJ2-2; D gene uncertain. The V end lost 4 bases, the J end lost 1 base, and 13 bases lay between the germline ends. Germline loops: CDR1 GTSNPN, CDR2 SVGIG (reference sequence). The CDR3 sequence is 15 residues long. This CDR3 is CAWTRLIGNTGELFF. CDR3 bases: TGTGCCTGGACTCGACTTATCGGGAACACCGGGGAGCTGTTTTTT.

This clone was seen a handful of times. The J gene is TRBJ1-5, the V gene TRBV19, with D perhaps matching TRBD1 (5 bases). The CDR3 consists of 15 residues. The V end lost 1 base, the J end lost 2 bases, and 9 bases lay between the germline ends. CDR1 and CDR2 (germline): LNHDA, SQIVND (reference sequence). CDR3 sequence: CASSIAGFGNQPQHF. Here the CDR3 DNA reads TGTGCCAGTAGTATAGCAGGGTTTGGCAATCAGCCCCAGCATTTT.

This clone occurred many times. CDR3 amino acids: CASKSQQGGPLHF. The CDR3 DNA sequence: TGTGCCAGCAAGTCACAGCAAGGCGGACCCCTCCACTTT. This sequence joins TRBV14 and TRBJ1-6; D not certain. The length of the CDR3 is 13 residues. The germline gives CDR1 SGHDN, CDR2 FVKESK. The V and J ends lost 7 bases and 12 bases respectively, with 16 bases between them.

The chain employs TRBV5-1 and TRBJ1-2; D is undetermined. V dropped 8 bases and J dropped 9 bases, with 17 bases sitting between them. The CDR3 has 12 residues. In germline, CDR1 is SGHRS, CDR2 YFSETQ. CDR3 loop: CASSDGWECYTF. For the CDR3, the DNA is TGCGCCAGTAGCGACGGCTGGGAGTGCTACACCTTC.

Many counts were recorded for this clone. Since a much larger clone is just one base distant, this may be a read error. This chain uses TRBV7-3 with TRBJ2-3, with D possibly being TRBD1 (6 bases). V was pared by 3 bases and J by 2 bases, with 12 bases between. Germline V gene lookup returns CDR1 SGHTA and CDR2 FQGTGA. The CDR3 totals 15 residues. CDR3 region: CASSFPTGNTDTQYF. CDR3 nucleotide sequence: TGTGCCAGCAGCTTCCCCACAGGGAACACAGATACGCAGTATTTT.

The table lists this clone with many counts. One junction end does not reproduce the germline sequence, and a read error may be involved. The CDR3 spells CVSTSRGDEQFF. In nucleotides, the CDR3 is TGTGTCAGCACTTCCCGGGGCGATGAGCAGTTCTTC. The gene calls are TRBV12-3 or TRBV12-4 and TRBJ2-1; either TRBD1 or TRBD2 may supply D (5 bases each). This CDR3 region has 12 residues.

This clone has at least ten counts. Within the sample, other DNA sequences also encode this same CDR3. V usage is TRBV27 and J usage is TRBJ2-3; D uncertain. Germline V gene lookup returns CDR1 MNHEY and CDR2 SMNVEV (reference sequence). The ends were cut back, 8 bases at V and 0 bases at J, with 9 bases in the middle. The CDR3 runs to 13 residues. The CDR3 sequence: CASRQLSTDTQYF. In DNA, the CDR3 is TGTGCCAGCCGGCAACTTAGCACAGATACGCAGTATTTT.